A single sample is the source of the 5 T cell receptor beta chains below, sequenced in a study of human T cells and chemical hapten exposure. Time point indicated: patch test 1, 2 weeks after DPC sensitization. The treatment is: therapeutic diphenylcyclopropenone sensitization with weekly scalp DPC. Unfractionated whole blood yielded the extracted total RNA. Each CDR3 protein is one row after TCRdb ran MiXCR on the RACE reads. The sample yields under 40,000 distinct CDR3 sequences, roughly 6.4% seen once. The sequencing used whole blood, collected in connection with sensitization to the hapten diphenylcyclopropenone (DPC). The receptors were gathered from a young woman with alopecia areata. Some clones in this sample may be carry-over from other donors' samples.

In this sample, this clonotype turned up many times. This chain's CDR3 is CASSYRESYEQYF. In nucleotides, the CDR3 is TGTGCCAGCAGTTACAGGGAAAGCTACGAGCAGTACTTC. The chain recombines TRBV27 with TRBJ2-7; the D gene is possibly TRBD1 (6 bases). The CDR3 spans 13 residues. Germline values: CDR1 MNHEY, CDR2 SMNVEV (reference sequence). V gave up 4 bases and J gave up 3 bases, with 10 bases separating them.

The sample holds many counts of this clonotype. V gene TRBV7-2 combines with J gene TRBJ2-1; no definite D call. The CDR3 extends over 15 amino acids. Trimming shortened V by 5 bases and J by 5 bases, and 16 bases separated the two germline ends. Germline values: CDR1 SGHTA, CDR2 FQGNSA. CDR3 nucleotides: TGTGCCAGCAGCAGGCCCGTACAACCAAACAATGAGCAGTTCTTC. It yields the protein CASSRPVQPNNEQFF. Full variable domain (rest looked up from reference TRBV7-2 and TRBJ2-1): GAGVSQSPSNKVTEKGKDVELRCDPISGHTALYWYRQSLGQGLEFLIYFQGNSAPDKSGLPSDRFSAERTGGSVSTLTIQRTQQEDSAVYLCASSRPVQPNNEQFFGPGTRLTVL.

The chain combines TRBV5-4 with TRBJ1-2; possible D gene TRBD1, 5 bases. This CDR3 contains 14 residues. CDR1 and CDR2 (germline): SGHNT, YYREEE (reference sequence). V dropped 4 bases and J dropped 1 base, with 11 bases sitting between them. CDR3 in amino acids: CASSRQIYNYGYTF. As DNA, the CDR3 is TGTGCCAGCAGCAGACAGATCTATAACTATGGCTACACCTTC.

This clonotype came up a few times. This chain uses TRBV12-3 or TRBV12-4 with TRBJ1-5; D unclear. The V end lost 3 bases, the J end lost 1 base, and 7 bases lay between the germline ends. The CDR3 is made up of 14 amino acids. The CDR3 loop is CASSFTGSNQPQHF. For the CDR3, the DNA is TGTGCCAGCAGTTTTACCGGGAGCAATCAGCCCCAGCATTTT.

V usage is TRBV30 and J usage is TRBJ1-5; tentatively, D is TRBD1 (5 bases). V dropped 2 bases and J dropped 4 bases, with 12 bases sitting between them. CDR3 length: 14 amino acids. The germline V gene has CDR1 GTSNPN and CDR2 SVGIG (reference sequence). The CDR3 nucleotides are TGTGCCTGGAGTTCGGGACGGATGAATCAGCCCCAGCATTTT. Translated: CAWSSGRMNQPQHF.